This T cell receptor beta chain emerged from a study of glioma-infiltrating T cells. Study background: Glioma patients had dexamethasone for six or fewer days before surgery.

TCR alpha and beta CDR3 regions were amplified from RNA using iRepertoire nested multiplex PCR. One-step reverse transcription and amplification started from approximately 100-400 ng of tissue mRNA or PBMC total RNA. TCRdb redid the calling of the multiplex PCR reads with MiXCR, one entry per CDR3 protein. The table has a few hundred thousand distinct CDR3 sequences, 41% seen once. The sequenced material came from glioma tissue, nonneoplastic brain tissue, or PBMCs (not recorded which). This receptor was obtained from a human donor with low-grade glioma or glioblastoma, undergoing nonglioma brain surgery, or in good health (not recorded which).

CDR3 DNA: TGTGCCAGTAACGGAGGCGTGGGCTATGGCTACACCTTC. Amino acid sequence: CASNGGVGYGYTF. This chain links TRBV12-3 or TRBV12-4 with TRBJ1-2; D uncertain. The V gene lost 9 bases and the J gene lost 4 bases, with 15 bases spanning the gap. CDR3 size: 13 residues.